These 28 T cell receptor beta chains originate from one sample sequenced in a study of cytomegalovirus exposure and HLA in healthy donors. The PCR ran on 60 Vbeta and 13 Jbeta primers. Data came from immunoSEQ multiplex PCR; TCRdb stores just in-frame clones and leaves some out. The data hold 150,000 to 160,000 clones, with about 85% observed a single time. Sequenced sample: PBMCs. Receptor source: a man younger than 45 in good health and CMV-seropositive.

The chain couples TRBV21-1 to TRBJ2-3; no DNA check was done on the table's D call, TRBD2. TRBV21-1 is tagged as a pseudogene. This CDR3 is 16 amino acids long. CDR3 sequence reads: CASSKVGRGGTDTQYF. The CDR3 DNA follows: TGTGCCAGCAGCAAAGTAGGCCGGGGGGGCACAGATACGCAGTATTTT.

The chain joins TRBV30 to TRBJ1-2; D is ambiguous. Trimming shortened V by 2 bases and J by 5 bases, and 6 bases separated the two germline ends. CDR1 GTSNPN and CDR2 SVGIG come from the germline V gene (reference sequence). The CDR3 length is 11 residues. The CDR3 loop reads CAWSPTYGYTF. CDR3 in DNA: TGTGCCTGGAGTCCCACTTATGGCTACACCTTC.

The chain employs TRBV10-2 and TRBJ1-1; 11 nucleotides agree with TRBD1. J gave up 1 base and V 6 bases, and 4 bases lay outside the gene matches. This CDR3 contains 15 residues. CDR1 and CDR2 from the germline V gene are WSHSY and SAAADI. The CDR3, as DNA: TGCGCCAGCAGGTGGACAGGGGGCGAGAACACTGAAGCTTTCTTT. Amino acid sequence: CASRWTGGENTEAFF.

The chain recombines TRBV7-3 with TRBJ2-1; no clear D. V dropped 4 bases and J dropped 8 bases, with 9 bases sitting between them. CDR1 is SGHTA, CDR2 FQGTGA, per germline. This CDR3 comprises 12 residues. This CDR3 reads CASSYTNYEQFF. In nucleotides, the CDR3 is TGTGCCAGCAGCTACACTAACTATGAGCAGTTCTTC.

The J gene is TRBJ1-2, the V gene TRBV20-1; D is ambiguous. The CDR3 consists of 11 residues. Germline V CDR1 and CDR2: DFQATT, SNEGSKA (reference sequence). The V end lost 6 bases, the J end lost 8 bases, and 13 bases lay between the germline ends. CDR3 loop: CSATATVGYTF. In nucleotides, the CDR3 is TGCAGTGCCACAGCAACGGTGGGCTACACCTTC.

In nucleotides, the CDR3 is TGCGCCAGCAGTCAACCCCCCCAGGGGGTATACGAGCAGTACTTC. It yields the protein CASSQPPQGVYEQYF. The rearrangement links TRBV23-1 to TRBJ2-7; 7 nucleotides align to TRBD1. TRBV23-1 is recorded as an ORF, its role being uncertain. Germline trimming cut 2 bases from V and 4 bases from J; bases unmatched to any gene: 8. The CDR3 totals 15 residues.

The chain combines TRBV29-1 with TRBJ1-3; D is uncertain. The CDR3 has 11 residues. With 7 bases removed from V and 6 bases from J, the gap between germline ends came to 10 bases. Germline loops: CDR1 SQVTM, CDR2 ANQGSEA. The DNA for the CDR3 is TGCAGCGGCCAGGTATTAAACACCATATATTTT. Encoded protein: CSGQVLNTIYF.

V usage is TRBV27 and J usage is TRBJ1-2; D remains ambiguous. The CDR3 has 14 residues. Germline V CDR1 and CDR2: MNHEY, SMNVEV (reference sequence). Trimming took 4 bases from V and 8 from J, leaving 17 bases between them. The CDR3 here is CASSSNLREKGYTF. CDR3 DNA sequence: TGTGCCAGCAGTTCCAACCTCCGGGAAAAAGGCTACACCTTC.

This chain joins TRBV13 and TRBJ1-1, with TRBD1 as a possible D gene (6 bases). The germline V gene encodes CDR1 PRHDT and CDR2 FYEKMQ (reference sequence). Trimming removed 5 bases at V and 7 bases at J, with 8 bases between. The CDR3 length is 11 residues. CDR3 sequence (DNA): TGTGCCAGCAGCCGGACAGTTGAAGCTTTCTTT. Translation gives CASSRTVEAFF.

The chain links TRBV29-1 to TRBJ1-1, with 7 bases aligning to TRBD1. The CDR3 is 15 residues long. Germline lookup yields CDR1 SQVTM and CDR2 ANQGSEA. J lost 1 base, V lost 6 bases, and 11 bases had no gene match. The CDR3 loop reads CSVIRYSGGNTEAFF. The CDR3 nucleotides read TGCAGCGTCATACGGTATTCAGGGGGGAACACTGAAGCTTTCTTT.

This rearrangement joins TRBV19 to TRBJ1-4; D call uncertain. V lost 3 bases to trimming and J lost 4 bases, with 9 bases between them. The CDR3 sequence is 14 residues long. CDR1 and CDR2 from the germline V gene are LNHDA and SQIVND (reference sequence). DNA of the CDR3: TGTGCCAGTAGTATGAGGCGGCATAATGAAAAACTGTTTTTT. Translating it yields CASSMRRHNEKLFF.

This clone came up once. The rearrangement uses TRBV4-2 and TRBJ1-4; weak D call: TRBD1 (5 bases). CDR1 is LGHNA, CDR2 YNFKEQ, per germline. V lost 0 bases, J lost 0 bases, and 14 bases lay in between. The CDR3 loop spans 18 amino acids. The CDR3 bases are TGTGCCAGCAGCCAAGATTCAGGGCAGGTAGCAACTAATGAAAAACTGTTTTTT. Amino acids: CASSQDSGQVATNEKLFF.

The chain uses TRBV28 and TRBJ1-3, with 7 bases matching TRBD1. The CDR3 consists of 14 residues. Germline V gene sequence: CDR1 MDHEN, CDR2 SYDVKM. The J segment lost 1 base and the V segment lost 7 bases, leaving 4 bases of the junction unmatched. The CDR3 protein is CASNAGGSGNTIYF. CDR3 nucleotide sequence: TGTGCCAGCAACGCAGGGGGTTCTGGAAACACCATATATTTT.

V gene TRBV6-1 combines with J gene TRBJ2-1, with TRBD2 matching over 8 bases. After removal of 4 bases from V and 4 bases from J, the junction contained 3 bases not matched to a gene. The CDR3 has 14 amino acids. CDR1 and CDR2 from the germline V gene are MNHNS and SASEGT. CDR3 nucleotide sequence: TGTGCCAGCAGTGGCACTAGCGGTTACAATGAGCAGTTCTTC. Protein product: CASSGTSGYNEQFF.

This sequence joins TRBV7-3 and TRBJ1-1; D gene uncertain. Trimming took 2 bases from V and 1 from J, leaving 5 bases between them. CDR3 size: 13 residues. Germline V CDR1 and CDR2: SGHTA, FQGTGA. CDR3 sequence: CASSLQANTEAFF. The CDR3, as DNA: TGTGCCAGCAGCTTACAAGCGAACACTGAAGCTTTCTTT.

This sequence joins TRBV30 and TRBJ1-4, with no clear D. The V gene's germline CDR1 is GTSNPN and CDR2 SVGIG (reference sequence). This CDR3 is 15 amino acids long. V gave up 5 bases and J gave up 5 bases, with 18 bases separating them. The CDR3 DNA sequence: TGTGCCTGGGGGAGTAAAGGACTGTCAAATGAAAAACTGTTTTTT. Amino acids: CAWGSKGLSNEKLFF.

J is TRBJ1-2 and V is TRBV12-5; D might be TRBD1 (5 bases). This CDR3 has 14 residues. V lost 5 bases and J lost 1, with 11 bases in between. Looked up from germline, CDR1 is LGHNT and CDR2 is FRNRAP. The CDR3 DNA sequence: TGTGCTAGTGGTCTGGCTAGGGGTAACTATGGCTACACCTTC. Amino acid sequence: CASGLARGNYGYTF. Variable domain in full (rest from reference TRBV12-5 and TRBJ1-2): DARVTQTPRHKVTEMGQEVTMRCQPILGHNTVFWYRQTMMQGLELLAYFRNRAPLDDSGMPKDRFSAEMPDATLATLKIQPSEPRDSAVYFCASGLARGNYGYTFGSGTRLTVV.

The chain employs TRBV29-1 and TRBJ1-5; D gene ambiguous. Trimming cost V 6 bases and J 0 bases, with 9 bases left between them. The CDR3 loop spans 13 amino acids. The germline CDR1 and CDR2 sequences are SQVTM and ANQGSEA. DNA of the CDR3: TGCAGCGTGGCGGAAAATAGCAATCAGCCCCAGCATTTT. This encodes CSVAENSNQPQHF.

The chain uses TRBV7-2 and TRBJ2-3; D gene ambiguous. Germline assignment: CDR1 SGHTA and CDR2 FQGNSA. This CDR3 is 14 amino acids long. Deletions cut 5 bases from V and 1 base from J, with 10 bases between. CDR3 bases: TGTGCCAGCAGCCAGAGGCAGCGCACAGATACGCAGTATTTT. It is translated as CASSQRQRTDTQYF.

The V gene is TRBV5-1, the J gene TRBJ2-7; D might be TRBD1 (6 bases). CDR3 size: 13 residues. Germline V lookup: CDR1 SGHRS, CDR2 YFSETQ. V lost 4 bases, J lost 1 base, and 9 bases lay in between. The CDR3 DNA reads as TGCGCCAGCAGCAACCAGGGGTCCTACGAGCAGTACTTC. The encoded protein is CASSNQGSYEQYF.

The sample holds one count of this clone. The V gene is TRBV30, the J gene TRBJ1-2; D remains unclear. Germline loops: CDR1 GTSNPN, CDR2 SVGIG (reference sequence). The CDR3 length is 12 residues. V lost 4 bases to trimming and J lost 7 bases, with 13 bases between them. CDR3 coding DNA: TGTGCCTGGACCTTCCTACCGGGTGGCTACACCTTC. Translation: CAWTFLPGGYTF.

In DNA, the CDR3 is TGTGCCAGCAGCTTTACAGGGGGAGTCACAGATACGCAGTATTTT. It codes for CASSFTGGVTDTQYF. The chain couples TRBV7-6 to TRBJ2-3, with TRBD1 matching 8 bases. Trimming at V came to 3 bases and at J to 2 bases, leaving 4 bases not matched to a gene. Germline CDR1 reads SGHVS; CDR2 reads FNYEAQ. CDR3 length: 15 residues.

In this sample, this clone turned up once. The genes are TRBV29-1 and TRBJ2-2; 10 positions agree with TRBD1. Germline-derived CDR1 and CDR2 are SQVTM and ANQGSEA. The CDR3 covers 15 residues. J was trimmed by 0 bases and V by 6 bases; bases with no gene match: 4. The CDR3, as DNA: TGCAGCGTCCCCGGGACAGGGGCGAACACCGGGGAGCTGTTTTTT. Protein: CSVPGTGANTGELFF.

The gene calls are TRBV6-5 and TRBJ2-1; 7 bases are a match to TRBD1. CDR3 length: 14 amino acids. Germline V gives CDR1 MNHEY, CDR2 SVGAGI. V was clipped by 6 bases and J by 2 bases; unmatched bases: 4. CDR3 residues: CASRTGFPYNEQFF. CDR3 nucleotides: TGTGCCAGCAGGACAGGGTTCCCCTACAATGAGCAGTTCTTC.

V usage is TRBV4-2 and J usage is TRBJ2-7, with 7 bases identical to TRBD2. Trimming cost V 0 bases and J 6 bases; bases outside gene matches: 8. CDR1 LGHNA and CDR2 YNFKEQ come from the germline V gene. The CDR3 runs to 15 residues. The CDR3 loop reads CASSQDLLSGGEQYF. In nucleotides, the CDR3 is TGTGCCAGCAGCCAAGACCTGCTTTCGGGGGGCGAGCAGTACTTC.

CDR3 region: CASSPQGYTEAFF. The DNA for the CDR3 is TGTGCCAGCAGCCCACAGGGTTACACTGAAGCTTTCTTT. The rearrangement joins TRBV7-8 to TRBJ1-1; D might be TRBD1 (6 bases). The V gene lost 5 bases and the J gene lost 3 bases, with 10 bases spanning the gap. Looked up from germline, CDR1 is SGHVS and CDR2 is FQNEAQ. This CDR3 spans 13 amino acids.

V is TRBV1 and J is TRBJ1-1. TRBV1 is classified as a pseudogene. This CDR3 spans 16 amino acids. The CDR3 is CTSSRGGFPKDTEAFF. In DNA form, the CDR3 reads TGCACCAGCAGCCGGGGAGGGTTCCCAAAAGACACTGAAGCTTTCTTT.

This clone was counted once. The chain recombines TRBV28 with TRBJ1-2; 10 bases line up with TRBD1. Germline lookup yields CDR1 MDHEN and CDR2 SYDVKM. The J segment lost 4 bases and the V segment lost 4 bases, leaving 6 bases of the junction unmatched. This CDR3 is built from 15 residues. For the CDR3, the DNA is TGTGCCAGCAGTTCCACGGGACAGGGGAGCTATGGCTACACCTTC. Protein sequence: CASSSTGQGSYGYTF.